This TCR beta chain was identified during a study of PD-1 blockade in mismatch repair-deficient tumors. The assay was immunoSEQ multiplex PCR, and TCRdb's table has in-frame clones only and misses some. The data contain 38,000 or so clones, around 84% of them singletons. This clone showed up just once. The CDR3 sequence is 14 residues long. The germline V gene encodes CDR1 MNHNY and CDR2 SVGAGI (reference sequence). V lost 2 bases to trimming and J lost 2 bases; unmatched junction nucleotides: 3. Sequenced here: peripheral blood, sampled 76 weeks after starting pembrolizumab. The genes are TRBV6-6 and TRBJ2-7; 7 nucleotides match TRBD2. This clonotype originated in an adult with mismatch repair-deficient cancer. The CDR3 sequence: CASSYGGDAYEQYF. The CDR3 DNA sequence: TGTGCCAGCAGTTACGGGGGGGACGCCTACGAGCAGTACTTC.